This is a list of T cell receptor beta chains from one sample in a study of T cell responses to AZD1222 COVID-19 vaccine. Measured with immunoSEQ multiplex PCR; TCRdb has only the in-frame clones, and not every one. The table includes some 100,000 clones, under 90% detected once. The sequencing used peripheral blood, collected on day 0 of AZD1222 vaccination. The receptor source for this set is an adult in good health. Both conserved end residues are part of each CDR3. D genes are given only for firm matches. The size of a clone is reported for some rows only, either as once, few or many, or as a class for expanded clones.

v_call,d_call,clone_size,cdr3_aa
TRBV6-2/TRBV6-3,-,-,CASSTRTGRADTQYF
TRBV7-9,-,-,CASSLGDRPNYGYTF
TRBV11-1,TRBD2,-,CASSRQRGENTGELFF
TRBV6-5,-,few,CASRQGTTEAFF
TRBV19,TRBD1,-,CASSIQTGMGGYTF
TRBV7-6,TRBD1,-,CASSAGTGGTDTQYF
TRBV5-1,-,-,CASSLAFTSDEKLFF
TRBV5-1,-,-,CASSVRENTGELFF
TRBV5-4,-,-,CASSPEGPDGYTF
TRBV5-4,TRBD1,-,CASSLPDRGREETQYF
TRBV6-5,-,-,CASSRASETNEKLFF
TRBV2,-,-,CASSAQAGYGYTF
TRBV9,TRBD2,few,CASSETSGGPRETQYF
TRBV5-4,-,-,CASSLLAGRRGDTQYF
TRBV30,-,-,CASSGGPEAFF
TRBV7-2,-,once,CASSWTVNSNQPQHF
TRBV7-2,-,-,CASSSQTGWGTDTQYF
TRBV28,TRBD1,-,CASGVVDRPNTEAFF
TRBV6-5,-,-,CASSPRRVMNTEAFF
TRBV6-5,-,-,CASTSRRAGGYTF
TRBV18,TRBD1,-,CASSAGQGLLSNNSPLHF
TRBV19,TRBD2,-,CASSLGTSGTGELFF
TRBV10-1,-,-,CASSEAGPRVWEQYF
TRBV19,-,few,CASSPAARYGYTF
TRBV2,TRBD2,-,CASSGGLAGVSTGELFF